The source of this T cell receptor (beta chain) is a study of beta chain features in type 1 diabetes. The germline V gene has CDR1 SGHDT and CDR2 YYEEEE. This CDR3 region has 13 residues. V lost 0 bases and J 2 bases, leaving 5 bases between the germline ends. This clone has just a few counts. What it binds is not known. Expressed TCRB transcripts were sequenced after all isolated RNA was converted to cDNA. Here immunoSEQ multiplex PCR was the method, and the copy in TCRdb shows in-frame clones only, minus some. The profile covers about 230,000 clones, with 16% appearing a single time and 0.065% to 0.1% taken by the ten largest. Central memory, naive, regulatory and stem cell-like memory CD4+ cells were sorted by CD45RO/CCR7/CD25/CD127/CD95/CD27. Findings and caveats of the study: Researchers report that Type 1 diabetes patients had moderately but significantly shorter TCRB CDR3s across all four CD4+ subsets. The naive, central memory and Treg TCRB repertoires looked more alike in patients than they did in healthy donors. Possible PCR preference for shorter templates applied equally to patients and controls. Any HLA effect on TCRB rearrangement was left unresolved by small sub-analyses.

The J gene is TRBJ1-2, the V gene TRBV5-6, with unresolved D. The specimen was naive CD4+ T cells from blood. The clonotype was recovered from a man aged 25 to 40 with type 1 diabetes. CDR3 coding DNA: TGTGCCAGCAGCTTGGACAGAAACTATGGCTACACCTTC. Amino acid sequence: CASSLDRNYGYTF.